This TCR beta chain derives from a study of blood T cell repertoires in COVID-19. Overall study context: COVID-19 samples collected from the United States, Italy and Spain covered acute and convalescent phases.

The participants were between roughly 18 and 89 years old and came from fewer than 25 US areas. Generated by immunoSEQ multiplex PCR, the TCRdb table keeps only in-frame clones and is missing some. The data show a few hundred thousand clones, with approximately 90% seen just once and 8.5% to 12% held by the top ten. Sequenced sample: PBMCs or T cells enriched from blood (not recorded which). The clonotype comes from a woman under 30 who had recovered from COVID-19.

CDR3 nucleotides: TGTGCCAGCATTTCGACAGGGTCAAATTCACCCCTCCACTTT. Translation: CASISTGSNSPLHF. This chain connects TRBV7-9 to TRBJ1-6, with TRBD1 identical over 7 bases. Unmatched junction bases numbered 7, after V lost 7 bases and J lost 7 bases. Germline V gives CDR1 SEHNR, CDR2 FQNEAQ (reference sequence). The CDR3 loop spans 14 amino acids.